These T cell receptor beta chains were read from a single sample in a study of T cell changes during pregnancy in multiple sclerosis. Profiling relied on immunoSEQ multiplex PCR, and the TCRdb table lists in-frame clones only, not all of them. This sample carries approximately 100,000 clones, about 94% of them seen once, and the ten largest clones take more than 0.8%. This specimen consisted of peripheral blood, obtained before pregnancy. These receptors came from a female donor with multiple sclerosis, enrolled in a pregnancy study. The CDR3 runs from the conserved cysteine through the conserved F or W. The D gene is left open where the match is weak. Rows may omit the clone size; those that give it use once, few, many or a size class.

d_gene: TRBD2; abundance: .; v_gene: TRBV5-1; j_gene: TRBJ2-1; CDR3aa: CASSQGLAGGPGSYNEQFF; CDR3nt: TGCGCCAGCAGCCAGGGACTAGCGGGAGGGCCAGGCTCCTACAATGAGCAGTTCTTC
d_gene: .; abundance: .; v_gene: TRBV30; j_gene: TRBJ2-7; CDR3aa: CAWGPGVHEQYF; CDR3nt: TGTGCCTGGGGGCCAGGGGTCCACGAGCAGTACTTC
d_gene: TRBD2; abundance: .; v_gene: TRBV2; j_gene: TRBJ2-3; CDR3aa: CASSGRLAGGTDTQYF; CDR3nt: TGTGCCAGCAGCGGGAGACTAGCGGGAGGCACAGATACGCAGTATTTT
d_gene: TRBD1; abundance: .; v_gene: TRBV7-9; j_gene: TRBJ1-4; CDR3aa: CASSPQFGQGVLSNEKLFF; CDR3nt: TGTGCCAGCAGCCCCCAATTCGGGCAGGGGGTGCTTAGTAATGAAAAACTGTTTTTT
d_gene: .; abundance: .; v_gene: TRBV4-3; j_gene: TRBJ2-1; CDR3aa: CASSLRAFSRDYNEQFF; CDR3nt: TGCGCCAGCAGCCTCCGAGCCTTCTCCCGGGATTACAATGAGCAGTTCTTC
d_gene: .; abundance: .; v_gene: TRBV4-3; j_gene: TRBJ1-2; CDR3aa: CASSQETGIYGYTF; CDR3nt: TGCGCCAGCAGCCAAGAAACGGGTATCTATGGCTACACCTTC
d_gene: .; abundance: .; v_gene: TRBV12-5; j_gene: TRBJ2-7; CDR3aa: CASGGGYLYEQYF; CDR3nt: TGTGCTAGTGGGGGCGGGTATCTATACGAGCAGTACTTC
d_gene: TRBD1; abundance: .; v_gene: TRBV27; j_gene: TRBJ2-3; CDR3aa: CASGDRGYTDTQYF; CDR3nt: TGTGCCAGCGGGGACAGGGGTTACACAGATACGCAGTATTTT
d_gene: .; abundance: .; v_gene: TRBV7-3; j_gene: TRBJ2-1; CDR3aa: CASSLTPSLASDEQFF; CDR3nt: TGTGCCAGCAGCTTAACCCCTTCCCTAGCCAGCGATGAGCAGTTCTTC
d_gene: TRBD2; abundance: .; v_gene: TRBV27; j_gene: TRBJ2-1; CDR3aa: CASSPRVLAGGPSYNEQFF; CDR3nt: TGTGCCAGCAGTCCGAGAGTACTAGCGGGAGGGCCCTCGTACAATGAGCAGTTCTTC
d_gene: .; abundance: .; v_gene: TRBV18; j_gene: TRBJ1-1; CDR3aa: CASSPVQGGLTEAFF; CDR3nt: TGTGCCAGCTCACCAGTACAGGGAGGGTTGACTGAAGCTTTCTTT
d_gene: TRBD2; abundance: .; v_gene: TRBV27; j_gene: TRBJ2-7; CDR3aa: CASSPGLALTYEQYF; CDR3nt: TGTGCCAGCAGCCCCGGACTAGCGCTTACCTACGAGCAGTACTTC
d_gene: .; abundance: .; v_gene: TRBV27; j_gene: TRBJ2-1; CDR3aa: CASSLLHGAYNEQFF; CDR3nt: TGTGCCAGCAGTTTATTGCACGGGGCCTACAATGAGCAGTTCTTC
d_gene: TRBD1; abundance: .; v_gene: TRBV19; j_gene: TRBJ2-7; CDR3aa: CASSIGQGAQVEQYF; CDR3nt: TGTGCCAGTAGTATTGGACAGGGGGCTCAGGTCGAGCAGTACTTC
d_gene: .; abundance: .; v_gene: TRBV10-3; j_gene: TRBJ1-1; CDR3aa: CAISPRGTEAFF; CDR3nt: TGTGCCATCAGTCCCCGGGGGACTGAAGCTTTCTTT
d_gene: .; abundance: .; v_gene: TRBV21-1; j_gene: TRBJ1-5; CDR3aa: CASSLRTGGHSNQPQHF; CDR3nt: TGTGCCAGCAGCTTAAGGACAGGGGGACATAGCAATCAGCCCCAGCATTTT
d_gene: TRBD2; abundance: .; v_gene: TRBV9; j_gene: TRBJ2-1; CDR3aa: CASSVADGRKRWEQFF; CDR3nt: TGTGCCAGCAGCGTAGCTGACGGGAGGAAGAGGTGGGAGCAGTTCTTC
d_gene: .; abundance: .; v_gene: TRBV6-5; j_gene: TRBJ1-2; CDR3aa: CASSYGQLYGYTF; CDR3nt: TGTGCCAGCAGTTACGGACAGCTCTATGGCTACACCTTC
d_gene: TRBD2; abundance: .; v_gene: TRBV30; j_gene: TRBJ2-2; CDR3aa: CAWSPGGLTGELFF; CDR3nt: TGTGCCTGGAGCCCGGGAGGTCTAACCGGGGAGCTGTTTTTT
d_gene: .; abundance: .; v_gene: TRBV6-5; j_gene: TRBJ2-1; CDR3aa: CASSYQRDEQFF; CDR3nt: TGTGCCAGCAGTTACCAGCGGGATGAGCAGTTCTTC
d_gene: TRBD2; abundance: .; v_gene: TRBV15; j_gene: TRBJ2-3; CDR3aa: CATSRELSGLATDTQYF; CDR3nt: TGTGCCACCAGCAGAGAGTTATCGGGACTAGCTACAGATACGCAGTATTTT
d_gene: TRBD1; abundance: .; v_gene: TRBV30; j_gene: TRBJ2-7; CDR3aa: CAWSKLVGTGNYEQYF; CDR3nt: TGTGCCTGGAGTAAGTTAGTGGGGACAGGGAACTACGAGCAGTACTTC
d_gene: .; abundance: .; v_gene: TRBV5-4; j_gene: TRBJ2-7; CDR3aa: CASSSPQSMSRFSYEQYF; CDR3nt: TGTGCCAGCAGCTCCCCTCAGTCGATGTCCCGATTCTCCTACGAGCAGTACTTC
d_gene: .; abundance: .; v_gene: TRBV19; j_gene: TRBJ1-5; CDR3aa: CASRGSGYNQPQHF; CDR3nt: TGTGCCAGTAGGGGGTCGGGGTACAATCAGCCCCAGCATTTT
d_gene: TRBD1; abundance: .; v_gene: TRBV6-6; j_gene: TRBJ2-5; CDR3aa: CASKPGGFQETQYF; CDR3nt: TGTGCCAGCAAGCCAGGGGGCTTTCAAGAGACCCAGTACTTC
d_gene: TRBD2; abundance: .; v_gene: TRBV28; j_gene: TRBJ2-1; CDR3aa: CASSLASGNYNEQFF; CDR3nt: TGTGCCAGCAGCTTGGCTAGCGGGAACTACAATGAGCAGTTCTTC
d_gene: TRBD1; abundance: .; v_gene: TRBV28; j_gene: TRBJ1-2; CDR3aa: CASSPFGFPGTGFSGYTF; CDR3nt: TGTGCCAGCAGTCCGTTTGGATTCCCCGGGACAGGGTTCAGTGGCTACACCTTC
d_gene: .; abundance: .; v_gene: TRBV6-5; j_gene: TRBJ2-1; CDR3aa: CASSYSGGYNEQFF; CDR3nt: TGTGCCAGCAGTTACAGTGGCGGCTACAATGAGCAGTTCTTC
d_gene: .; abundance: .; v_gene: TRBV4-3; j_gene: TRBJ1-2; CDR3aa: CASSQGTGTNANYGYTF; CDR3nt: TGCGCCAGCAGCCAAGGCACTGGGACAAATGCTAACTATGGCTACACCTTC
d_gene: .; abundance: .; v_gene: TRBV6-1; j_gene: TRBJ2-7; CDR3aa: CASRTGLLGDEQYF; CDR3nt: TGTGCCAGCAGAACGGGACTTCTCGGGGACGAGCAGTACTTC
d_gene: TRBD1; abundance: .; v_gene: TRBV7-3; j_gene: TRBJ2-6; CDR3aa: CASSLRGQGESGANVLTF; CDR3nt: TGTGCCAGCAGCCTAAGGGGACAGGGAGAATCTGGGGCCAACGTCCTGACTTTC
d_gene: .; abundance: .; v_gene: TRBV27; j_gene: TRBJ1-5; CDR3aa: CASSLGVGGQPQHF; CDR3nt: TGTGCCAGCAGTTTAGGGGTCGGAGGTCAGCCCCAGCATTTT
d_gene: .; abundance: .; v_gene: TRBV5-4; j_gene: TRBJ1-2; CDR3aa: CASKTEMLLSYTF; CDR3nt: TGTGCCAGCAAAACGGAGATGTTGTTGAGCTACACCTTC
d_gene: TRBD1; abundance: .; v_gene: TRBV10-1; j_gene: TRBJ2-2; CDR3aa: CASSPGQGPTGELFF; CDR3nt: TGCGCCAGCAGTCCCGGACAGGGACCAACCGGGGAGCTGTTTTTT
d_gene: TRBD1; abundance: .; v_gene: TRBV6-1; j_gene: TRBJ2-7; CDR3aa: CASSERLGQGGSEQYF; CDR3nt: TGTGCCAGCAGTGAACGCTTGGGACAGGGTGGCTCCGAGCAGTACTTC
d_gene: .; abundance: .; v_gene: TRBV27; j_gene: TRBJ2-7; CDR3aa: CASSFLQSSYEQYF; CDR3nt: TGTGCCAGCAGTTTTCTTCAGTCATCCTACGAGCAGTACTTC
d_gene: .; abundance: .; v_gene: TRBV27; j_gene: TRBJ1-4; CDR3aa: CASSLPGQRVNEKLFF; CDR3nt: TGTGCCAGCAGTTTACCAGGGCAAAGGGTTAATGAAAAACTGTTTTTT
d_gene: .; abundance: .; v_gene: TRBV4-2; j_gene: TRBJ1-5; CDR3aa: CASSQESAGLDQPQHF; CDR3nt: TGTGCCAGCAGCCAAGAATCGGCAGGGTTAGATCAGCCCCAGCATTTT
d_gene: TRBD1; abundance: .; v_gene: TRBV19; j_gene: TRBJ2-3; CDR3aa: CASRATGADTDTQYF; CDR3nt: TGTGCCAGTAGGGCGACAGGGGCGGACACAGATACGCAGTATTTT
d_gene: TRBD1; abundance: .; v_gene: TRBV5-1; j_gene: TRBJ1-6; CDR3aa: CASSLLDREDSPLHF; CDR3nt: TGCGCCAGCAGCTTGCTTGACAGGGAGGATTCACCCCTCCACTTT
d_gene: TRBD1; abundance: .; v_gene: TRBV27; j_gene: TRBJ2-2; CDR3aa: CATTGQYTGELFF; CDR3nt: TGTGCCACAACGGGACAGTACACCGGGGAGCTGTTTTTT
d_gene: .; abundance: once; v_gene: TRBV19; j_gene: TRBJ1-1; CDR3aa: CASSIRIVANTEAFF; CDR3nt: TGTGCCAGTAGTATTCGTATTGTAGCGAACACTGAAGCTTTCTTT
d_gene: .; abundance: .; v_gene: TRBV29-1; j_gene: TRBJ1-1; CDR3aa: CSVSRQNTEAFF; CDR3nt: TGCAGCGTCTCCCGACAGAACACTGAAGCTTTCTTT
d_gene: TRBD1; abundance: .; v_gene: TRBV25-1; j_gene: TRBJ2-7; CDR3aa: CASRVTGGVGEQYF; CDR3nt: TGTGCCAGCAGGGTGACAGGGGGCGTGGGCGAGCAGTACTTC
d_gene: .; abundance: .; v_gene: TRBV27; j_gene: TRBJ2-3; CDR3aa: CASSTFLGHLTYTDTQYF; CDR3nt: TGTGCCAGCAGTACCTTCCTTGGTCATCTTACCTACACAGATACGCAGTATTTT
d_gene: TRBD1; abundance: .; v_gene: TRBV28; j_gene: TRBJ2-3; CDR3aa: CASSDRGRGDTQYF; CDR3nt: TGTGCCAGCAGCGACAGGGGGCGGGGAGATACGCAGTATTTT
d_gene: .; abundance: .; v_gene: TRBV25-1; j_gene: TRBJ2-1; CDR3aa: CASSGTSSYNEQFF; CDR3nt: TGTGCCAGCTCAGGAACGAGCTCCTACAATGAGCAGTTCTTC
d_gene: TRBD2; abundance: .; v_gene: TRBV6-1; j_gene: TRBJ2-2; CDR3aa: CASSGGPGGRWTGELFF; CDR3nt: TGTGCCAGCAGTGGGGGCCCTGGCGGGAGGTGGACCGGGGAGCTGTTTTTT
d_gene: TRBD1; abundance: .; v_gene: TRBV6-5; j_gene: TRBJ2-1; CDR3aa: CASSYSSYRGNEQFF; CDR3nt: TGTGCCAGCAGTTACTCGAGCTACAGGGGCAATGAGCAGTTCTTC
d_gene: TRBD2; abundance: .; v_gene: TRBV28; j_gene: TRBJ2-7; CDR3aa: CASQGGTSEHYEQYF; CDR3nt: TGTGCCAGTCAGGGGGGGACTAGCGAGCACTACGAGCAGTACTTC
d_gene: TRBD2; abundance: .; v_gene: TRBV30; j_gene: TRBJ2-3; CDR3aa: CAWSRLAGVDTQYF; CDR3nt: TGTGCCTGGAGTAGGCTAGCGGGAGTTGATACGCAGTATTTT
d_gene: TRBD1; abundance: .; v_gene: TRBV7-2; j_gene: TRBJ1-1; CDR3aa: CASSFQGQGVTEAFF; CDR3nt: TGTGCCAGCAGCTTCCAGGGGCAGGGGGTCACTGAAGCTTTCTTT
d_gene: .; abundance: .; v_gene: TRBV11-2; j_gene: TRBJ2-5; CDR3aa: CASSRHRGKETQYF; CDR3nt: TGTGCCAGCAGCCGCCATAGGGGGAAAGAGACCCAGTACTTC
d_gene: .; abundance: .; v_gene: TRBV25-1; j_gene: TRBJ2-7; CDR3aa: CASSANPPGTLAYEQYF; CDR3nt: TGTGCCAGCAGTGCCAACCCGCCCGGGACACTCGCCTACGAGCAGTACTTC
d_gene: .; abundance: .; v_gene: TRBV9; j_gene: TRBJ2-7; CDR3aa: CASSASGGGESLYF; CDR3nt: TGTGCCAGCAGCGCCTCTGGAGGGGGGGAATCTCTTTACTTC
d_gene: .; abundance: .; v_gene: TRBV11-2; j_gene: TRBJ2-7; CDR3aa: CASSPDRDNPSYEQYF; CDR3nt: TGTGCCAGCAGCCCTGACCGGGACAACCCATCCTACGAGCAGTACTTC
d_gene: .; abundance: .; v_gene: TRBV4-1; j_gene: TRBJ2-5; CDR3aa: CASRLERLSQETQYF; CDR3nt: TGCGCCAGCAGGCTGGAAAGACTGAGCCAAGAGACCCAGTACTTC
d_gene: .; abundance: .; v_gene: TRBV4-3; j_gene: TRBJ1-1; CDR3aa: CASSQESGLEAFF; CDR3nt: TGCGCCAGCAGCCAAGAATCGGGGTTGGAAGCTTTCTTT
d_gene: TRBD2; abundance: .; v_gene: TRBV27; j_gene: TRBJ2-1; CDR3aa: CASSLASGRAYNEQFF; CDR3nt: TGTGCCAGCAGTTTGGCCAGCGGGAGGGCCTACAATGAGCAGTTCTTC
d_gene: .; abundance: .; v_gene: TRBV4-1; j_gene: TRBJ1-1; CDR3aa: CASSLGPAGTEAFF; CDR3nt: TGCGCCAGCAGCCTAGGACCTGCGGGCACTGAAGCTTTCTTT